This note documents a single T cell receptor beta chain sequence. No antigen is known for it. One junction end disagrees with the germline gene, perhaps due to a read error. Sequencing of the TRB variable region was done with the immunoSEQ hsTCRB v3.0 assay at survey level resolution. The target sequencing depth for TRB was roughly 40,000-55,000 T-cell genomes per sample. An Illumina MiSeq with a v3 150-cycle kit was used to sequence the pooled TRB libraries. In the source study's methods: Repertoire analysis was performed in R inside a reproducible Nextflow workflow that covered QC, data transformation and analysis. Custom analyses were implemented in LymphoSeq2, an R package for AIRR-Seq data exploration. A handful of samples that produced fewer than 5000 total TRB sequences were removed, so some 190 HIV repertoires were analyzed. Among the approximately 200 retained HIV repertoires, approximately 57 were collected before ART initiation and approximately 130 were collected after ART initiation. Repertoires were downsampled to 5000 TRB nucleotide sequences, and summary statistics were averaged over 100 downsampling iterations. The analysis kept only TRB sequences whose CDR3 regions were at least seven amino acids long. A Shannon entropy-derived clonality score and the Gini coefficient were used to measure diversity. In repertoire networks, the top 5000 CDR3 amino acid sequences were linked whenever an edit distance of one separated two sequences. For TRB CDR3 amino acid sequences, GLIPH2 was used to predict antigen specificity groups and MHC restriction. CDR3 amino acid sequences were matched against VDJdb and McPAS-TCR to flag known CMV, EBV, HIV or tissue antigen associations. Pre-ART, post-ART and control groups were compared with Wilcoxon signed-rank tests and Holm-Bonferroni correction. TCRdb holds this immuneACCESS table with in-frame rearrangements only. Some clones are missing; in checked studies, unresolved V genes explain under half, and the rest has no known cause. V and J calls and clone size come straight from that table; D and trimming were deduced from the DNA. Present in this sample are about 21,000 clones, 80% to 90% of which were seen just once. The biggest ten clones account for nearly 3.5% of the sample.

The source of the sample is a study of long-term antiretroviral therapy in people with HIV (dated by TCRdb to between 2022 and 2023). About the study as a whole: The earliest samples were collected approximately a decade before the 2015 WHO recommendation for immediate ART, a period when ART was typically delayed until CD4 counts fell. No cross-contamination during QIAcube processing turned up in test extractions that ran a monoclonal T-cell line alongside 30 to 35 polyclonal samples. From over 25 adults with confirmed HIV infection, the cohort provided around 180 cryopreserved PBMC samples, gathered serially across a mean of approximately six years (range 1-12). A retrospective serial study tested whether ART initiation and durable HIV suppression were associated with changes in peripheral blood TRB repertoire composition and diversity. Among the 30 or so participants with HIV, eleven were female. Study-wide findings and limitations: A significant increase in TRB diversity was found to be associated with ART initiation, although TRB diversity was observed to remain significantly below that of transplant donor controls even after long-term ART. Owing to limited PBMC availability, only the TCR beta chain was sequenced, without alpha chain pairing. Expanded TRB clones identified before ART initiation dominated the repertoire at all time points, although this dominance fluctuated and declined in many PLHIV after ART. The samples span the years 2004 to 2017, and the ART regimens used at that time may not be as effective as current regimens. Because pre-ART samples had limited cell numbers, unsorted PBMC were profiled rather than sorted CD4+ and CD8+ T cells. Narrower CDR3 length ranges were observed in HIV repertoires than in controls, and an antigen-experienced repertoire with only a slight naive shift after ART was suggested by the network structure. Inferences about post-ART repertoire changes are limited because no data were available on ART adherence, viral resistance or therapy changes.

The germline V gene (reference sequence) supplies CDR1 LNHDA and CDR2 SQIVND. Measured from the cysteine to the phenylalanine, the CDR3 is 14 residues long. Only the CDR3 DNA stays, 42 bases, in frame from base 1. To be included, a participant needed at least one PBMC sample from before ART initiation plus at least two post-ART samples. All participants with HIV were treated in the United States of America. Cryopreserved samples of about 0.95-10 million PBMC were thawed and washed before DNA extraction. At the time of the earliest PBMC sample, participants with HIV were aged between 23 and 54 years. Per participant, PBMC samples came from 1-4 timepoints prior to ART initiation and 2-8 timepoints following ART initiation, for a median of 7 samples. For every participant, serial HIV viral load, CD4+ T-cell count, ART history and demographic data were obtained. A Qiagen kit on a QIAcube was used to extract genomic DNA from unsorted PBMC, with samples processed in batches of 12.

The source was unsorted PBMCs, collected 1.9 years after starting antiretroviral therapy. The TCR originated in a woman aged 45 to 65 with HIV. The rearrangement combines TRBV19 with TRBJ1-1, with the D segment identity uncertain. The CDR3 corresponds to CASTIKRSYTEAFF. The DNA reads TGTGCCAGTACTATAAAAAGGTCCTACACTGAAGCTTTCTTT.